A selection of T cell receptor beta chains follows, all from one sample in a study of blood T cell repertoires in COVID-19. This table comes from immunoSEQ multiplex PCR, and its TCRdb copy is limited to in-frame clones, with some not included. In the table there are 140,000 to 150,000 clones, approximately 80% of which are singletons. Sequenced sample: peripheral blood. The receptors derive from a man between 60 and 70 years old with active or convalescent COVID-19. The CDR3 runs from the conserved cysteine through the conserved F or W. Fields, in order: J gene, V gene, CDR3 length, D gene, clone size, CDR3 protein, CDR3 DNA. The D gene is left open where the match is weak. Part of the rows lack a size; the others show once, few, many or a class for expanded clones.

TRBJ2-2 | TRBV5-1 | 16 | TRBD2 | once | CASQQGSGTITGELFF | TGCGCCAGCCAACAAGGTAGCGGGACGATTACCGGGGAGCTGTTTTTT
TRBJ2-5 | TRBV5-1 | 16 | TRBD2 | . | CASSLGTSGSKETQYF | TGCGCCAGCAGCTTGGGGACTAGCGGGAGCAAAGAGACCCAGTACTTC
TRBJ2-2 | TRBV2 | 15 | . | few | CASRTGNSDTGELFF | TGTGCCAGCAGAACAGGGAATTCGGACACCGGGGAGCTGTTTTTT
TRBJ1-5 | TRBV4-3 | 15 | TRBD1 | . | CASSQDLTGYQPQHF | TGCGCCAGCAGCCAAGATTTGACAGGGTATCAGCCCCAGCATTTT
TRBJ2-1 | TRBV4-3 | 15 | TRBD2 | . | CASSRLAGGYNEQFF | TGCGCCAGCAGCCGGCTAGCGGGTGGATACAATGAGCAGTTCTTC
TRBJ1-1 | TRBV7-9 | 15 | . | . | CASTKKGPGGGEAFF | TGTGCCAGCACCAAGAAAGGGCCCGGGGGTGGAGAAGCTTTCTTT
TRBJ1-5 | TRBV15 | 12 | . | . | CATSRANQPQHF | TGTGCCACCAGCAGGGCCAATCAGCCCCAGCATTTT
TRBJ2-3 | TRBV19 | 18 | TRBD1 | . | CASSIPVQGIFGTDTQYF | TGTGCCAGTAGTATTCCCGTACAGGGGATCTTTGGCACAGATACGCAGTATTTT
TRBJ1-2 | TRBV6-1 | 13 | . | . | CASSELGLYGYTF | TGTGCCAGCAGTGAACTCGGACTCTATGGCTACACCTTC
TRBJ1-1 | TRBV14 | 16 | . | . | CASSQASWYGNTEAFF | TGTGCCAGCAGCCAAGCCTCGTGGTACGGGAACACTGAAGCTTTCTTT
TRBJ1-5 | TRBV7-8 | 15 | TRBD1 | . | CASRPDRGDEQPQHF | TGTGCCAGCAGACCGGACAGGGGCGATGAGCAGCCCCAGCATTTT
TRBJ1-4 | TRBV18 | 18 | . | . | CASSLHQLDGASNEKLFF | TGTGCCAGCTCACTTCATCAACTCGACGGAGCCTCCAATGAAAAACTGTTTTTT
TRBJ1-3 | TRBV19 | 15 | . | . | CASSIGLVSGNTIYF | TGTGCCAGTAGTATAGGGCTGGTCTCTGGAAACACCATATATTTT
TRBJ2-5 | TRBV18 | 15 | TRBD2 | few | CASSRSGGSQETQYF | TGTGCCAGCTCTCGTAGCGGGGGATCGCAAGAGACCCAGTACTTC
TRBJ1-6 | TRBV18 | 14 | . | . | CASSDTGSHSPLHF | TGTGCCAGCTCCGATACAGGGTCTCATTCACCCCTCCACTTT
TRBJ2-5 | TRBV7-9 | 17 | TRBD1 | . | CASSLALGQGYQETQYF | TGTGCCAGCAGCTTAGCGTTAGGACAGGGGTACCAAGAGACCCAGTACTTC
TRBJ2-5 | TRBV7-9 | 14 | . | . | CASSLGLVQETQYF | TGTGCCAGCAGCTTAGGTCTAGTTCAAGAGACCCAGTACTTC
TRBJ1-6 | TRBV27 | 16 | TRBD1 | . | CASSLRSGQSNSPLHF | TGTGCCAGCAGTTTACGATCGGGACAGAGTAATTCACCCCTCCACTTT
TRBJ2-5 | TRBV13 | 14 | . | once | CASSTVGGQETQYF | TGTGCCAGCAGCACTGTGGGGGGCCAAGAGACCCAGTACTTC
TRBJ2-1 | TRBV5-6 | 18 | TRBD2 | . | CASSLVAEAGVSWNEQFF | TGTGCCAGCAGCTTGGTTGCGGAAGCGGGAGTTAGTTGGAATGAGCAGTTCTTC
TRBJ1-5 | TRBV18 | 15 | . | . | CASSPSEGSNQPQHF | TGTGCCAGCTCACCAAGCGAGGGTAGCAATCAGCCCCAGCATTTT
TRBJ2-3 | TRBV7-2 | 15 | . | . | CASSSRQVRTDTQYF | TGTGCCAGCAGCTCGCGACAGGTCCGCACAGATACGCAGTATTTT
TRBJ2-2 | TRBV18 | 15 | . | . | CASSPGTPNTGELFF | TGTGCCAGCTCACCCGGGACTCCCAACACCGGGGAGCTGTTTTTT
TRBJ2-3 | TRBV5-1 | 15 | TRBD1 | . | CASSAGQGHTDTQYF | TGCGCCAGCAGCGCGGGACAGGGCCACACAGATACGCAGTATTTT
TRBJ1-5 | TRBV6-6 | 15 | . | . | CASNGRAGPNQPQHF | TGTGCCAGCAACGGGCGAGCGGGACCCAATCAGCCCCAGCATTTT
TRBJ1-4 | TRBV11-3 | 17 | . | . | CASSFGEAGAGGEKLFF | TGTGCCAGCAGCTTTGGCGAGGCAGGGGCCGGCGGTGAAAAACTGTTTTTT
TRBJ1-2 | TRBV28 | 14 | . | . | CATRLWQLYDGYTF | TGTGCCACCCGTTTATGGCAGTTATACGATGGCTACACCTTC
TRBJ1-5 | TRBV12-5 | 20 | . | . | CASGLPLLWTEGGPNFPQHF | TGTGCTAGTGGTTTGCCTCTACTTTGGACGGAGGGTGGGCCAAATTTTCCCCAGCATTTT
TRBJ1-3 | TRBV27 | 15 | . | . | CASRTLREGRNTIYF | TGTGCCAGCAGAACCCTTAGGGAGGGTCGAAACACCATATATTTT
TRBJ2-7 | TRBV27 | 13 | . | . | CASSLGLLYEQYF | TGTGCCAGCAGTTTAGGCCTGCTCTACGAGCAGTACTTC
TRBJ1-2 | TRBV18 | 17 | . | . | CASSPPKSGTTNYGYTF | TGTGCCAGCTCACCACCTAAGTCAGGGACTACGAACTATGGCTACACCTTC
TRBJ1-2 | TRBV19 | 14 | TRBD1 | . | CASSMGQGGDGYTF | TGTGCCAGTAGTATGGGACAGGGTGGGGATGGCTACACCTTC
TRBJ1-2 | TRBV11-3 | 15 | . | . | CASSLVYPFNYGYTF | TGTGCCAGCAGCTTAGTCTACCCTTTCAACTATGGCTACACCTTC
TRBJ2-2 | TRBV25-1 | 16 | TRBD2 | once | CASRDSAGNNTGELFF | TGTGCCAGCAGAGACTCAGCGGGGAACAACACCGGGGAGCTGTTTTTT
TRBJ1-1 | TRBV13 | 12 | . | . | CASSQRAYEAFF | TGTGCCAGCAGCCAGCGGGCGTATGAAGCTTTCTTT
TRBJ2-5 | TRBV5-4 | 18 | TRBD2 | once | CASSWGTSGRAGQETQYF | TGTGCCAGCAGCTGGGGGACTAGCGGGAGGGCGGGCCAAGAGACCCAGTACTTC
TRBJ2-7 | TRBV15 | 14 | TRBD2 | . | CATSGGLAGDEQYF | TGTGCCACCAGCGGCGGACTAGCGGGGGATGAGCAGTACTTC
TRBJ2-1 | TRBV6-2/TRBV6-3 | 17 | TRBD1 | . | CASSYVRGSSSYNEQFF | TGTGCCAGCAGTTACGTCAGGGGGTCAAGCTCCTACAATGAGCAGTTCTTC
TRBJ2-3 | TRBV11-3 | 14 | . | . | CASSLDIQGDTQYF | TGTGCCAGCAGCTTAGACATACAGGGCGATACGCAGTATTTT
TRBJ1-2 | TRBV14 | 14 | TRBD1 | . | CASSQFGQEYGYTF | TGTGCCAGCAGCCAATTCGGACAGGAGTATGGCTACACCTTC
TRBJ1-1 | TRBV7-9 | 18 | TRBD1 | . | CASSPRIGDRGMNTEAFF | TGTGCCAGCAGCCCAAGAATCGGGGACAGGGGGATGAACACTGAAGCTTTCTTT
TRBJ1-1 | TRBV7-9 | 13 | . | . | CATLGLSNTEAFF | TGTGCCACGCTTGGGCTGTCGAACACTGAAGCTTTCTTT
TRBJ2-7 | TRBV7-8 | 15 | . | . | CASSLAGVLGLEQYF | TGTGCCAGCAGCTTAGCTGGGGTTTTGGGGCTCGAGCAGTACTTC
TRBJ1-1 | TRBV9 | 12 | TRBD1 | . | CASSRGTGEAFF | TGTGCCAGCAGCCGGGGGACAGGTGAAGCTTTCTTT
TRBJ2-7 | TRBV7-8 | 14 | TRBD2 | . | CASSLQGGSHEQYF | TGTGCCAGCAGCTTACAGGGAGGGTCCCACGAGCAGTACTTC
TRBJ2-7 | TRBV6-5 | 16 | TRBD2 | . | CASSLTSGGWSYEQYF | TGTGCCAGCAGTTTGACTAGCGGGGGGTGGTCCTACGAGCAGTACTTC
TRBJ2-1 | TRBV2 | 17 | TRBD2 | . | CASRAELGLAGNNEQFF | TGTGCCAGCAGGGCCGAACTGGGACTAGCGGGGAACAATGAGCAGTTCTTC
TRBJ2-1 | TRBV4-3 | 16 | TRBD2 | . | CASSQEGGLDNNEQFF | TGCGCCAGCAGCCAAGAAGGGGGACTAGACAACAATGAGCAGTTCTTC
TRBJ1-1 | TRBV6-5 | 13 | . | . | CASTGDANTEAFF | TGTGCCAGCACGGGGGACGCGAACACTGAAGCTTTCTTT
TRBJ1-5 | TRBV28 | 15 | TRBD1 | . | CASSLGTGERQPQHF | TGTGCCAGCAGTTTAGGGACAGGGGAACGTCAGCCCCAGCATTTT
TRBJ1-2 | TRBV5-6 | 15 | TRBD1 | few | CASSFRQGFPYGYTF | TGTGCCAGCAGCTTTAGACAGGGGTTTCCCTATGGCTACACCTTC
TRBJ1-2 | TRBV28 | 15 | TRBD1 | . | CASNLLQGTNYGYTF | TGTGCCAGCAACCTTTTACAGGGGACCAACTATGGCTACACCTTC